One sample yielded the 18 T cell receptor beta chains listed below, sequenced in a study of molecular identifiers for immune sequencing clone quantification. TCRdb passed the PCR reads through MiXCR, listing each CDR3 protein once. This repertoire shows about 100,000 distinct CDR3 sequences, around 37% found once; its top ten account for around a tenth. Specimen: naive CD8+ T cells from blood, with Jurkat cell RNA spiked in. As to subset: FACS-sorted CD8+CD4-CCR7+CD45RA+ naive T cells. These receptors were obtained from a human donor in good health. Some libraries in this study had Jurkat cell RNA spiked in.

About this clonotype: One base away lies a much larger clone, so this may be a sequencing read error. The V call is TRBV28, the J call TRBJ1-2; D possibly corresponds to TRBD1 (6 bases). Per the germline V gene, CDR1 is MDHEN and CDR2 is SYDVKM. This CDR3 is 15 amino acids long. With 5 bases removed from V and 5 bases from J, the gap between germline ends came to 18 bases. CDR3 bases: TGTGCCAGCAGTAAAACAGGGACTGCCCCGTATGGCTACACCTTC. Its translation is CASSKTGTAPYGYTF.

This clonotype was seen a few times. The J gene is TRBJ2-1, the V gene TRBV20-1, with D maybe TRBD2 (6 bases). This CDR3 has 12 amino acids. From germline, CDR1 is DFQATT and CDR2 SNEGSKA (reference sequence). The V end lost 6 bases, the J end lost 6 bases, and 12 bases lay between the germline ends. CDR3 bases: TGCAGTGCCACGGGAGTGTTCAATGAGCAGTTCTTC. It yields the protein CSATGVFNEQFF.

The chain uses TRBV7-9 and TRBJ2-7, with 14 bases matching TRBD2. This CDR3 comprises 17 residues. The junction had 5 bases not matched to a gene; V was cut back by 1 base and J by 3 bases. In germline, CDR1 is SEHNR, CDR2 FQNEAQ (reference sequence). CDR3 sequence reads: CASSLDTGTSGSYEQYF. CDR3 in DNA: TGTGCCAGCAGCTTAGACACCGGGACTAGCGGGAGCTACGAGCAGTACTTC.

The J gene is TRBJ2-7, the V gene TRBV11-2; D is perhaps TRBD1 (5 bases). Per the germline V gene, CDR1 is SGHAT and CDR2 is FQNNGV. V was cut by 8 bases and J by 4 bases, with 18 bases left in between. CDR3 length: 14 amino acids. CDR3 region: CASRPGARIYEQYF. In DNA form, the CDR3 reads TGTGCCAGCCGCCCTGGGGCGCGAATTTACGAGCAGTACTTC.

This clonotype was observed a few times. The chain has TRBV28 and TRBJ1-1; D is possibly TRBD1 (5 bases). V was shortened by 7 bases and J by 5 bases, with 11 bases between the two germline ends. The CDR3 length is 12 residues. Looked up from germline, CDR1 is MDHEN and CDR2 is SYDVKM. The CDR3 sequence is CASTSDITEAFF. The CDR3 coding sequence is TGTGCCAGCACCTCGGACATAACTGAAGCTTTCTTT.

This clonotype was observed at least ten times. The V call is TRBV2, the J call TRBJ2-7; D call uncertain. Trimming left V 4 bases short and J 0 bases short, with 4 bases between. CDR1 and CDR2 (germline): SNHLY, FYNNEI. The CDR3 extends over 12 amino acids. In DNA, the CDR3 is TGTGCCAGCAGTGTCAGCTCCTACGAGCAGTACTTC. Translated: CASSVSSYEQYF.

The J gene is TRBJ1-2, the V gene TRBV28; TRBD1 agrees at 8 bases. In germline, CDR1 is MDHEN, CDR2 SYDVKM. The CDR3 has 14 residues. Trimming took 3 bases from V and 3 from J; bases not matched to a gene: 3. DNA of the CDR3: TGTGCCAGCAGTTTTGGGACAGGTTACTATGGCTACACCTTC. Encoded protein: CASSFGTGYYGYTF.

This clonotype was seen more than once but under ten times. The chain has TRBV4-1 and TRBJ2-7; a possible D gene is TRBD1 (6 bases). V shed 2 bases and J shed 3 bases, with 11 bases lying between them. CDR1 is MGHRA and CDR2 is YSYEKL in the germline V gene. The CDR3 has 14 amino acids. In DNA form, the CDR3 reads TGCGCCAGCAGCCAATCGACACAGGGCTACGAGCAGTACTTC. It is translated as CASSQSTQGYEQYF.

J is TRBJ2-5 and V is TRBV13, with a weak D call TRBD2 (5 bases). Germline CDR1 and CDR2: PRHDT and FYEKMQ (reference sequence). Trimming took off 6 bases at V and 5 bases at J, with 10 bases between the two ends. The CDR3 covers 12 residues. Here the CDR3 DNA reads TGTGCCAGCAGTTTCCGCGGGGAGACCCAGTACTTC. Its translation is CASSFRGETQYF.

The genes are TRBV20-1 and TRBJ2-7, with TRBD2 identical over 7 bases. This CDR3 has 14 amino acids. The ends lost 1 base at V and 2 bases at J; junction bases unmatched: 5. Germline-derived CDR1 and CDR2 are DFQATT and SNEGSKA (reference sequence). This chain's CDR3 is CSARGTSRTYEQYF. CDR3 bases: TGCAGTGCTAGAGGGACTAGTCGCACCTACGAGCAGTACTTC.

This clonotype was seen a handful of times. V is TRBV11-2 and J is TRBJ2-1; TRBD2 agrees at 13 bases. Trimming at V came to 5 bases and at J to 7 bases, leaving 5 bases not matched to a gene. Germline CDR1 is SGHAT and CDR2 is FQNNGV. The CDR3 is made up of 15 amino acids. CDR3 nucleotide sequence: TGTGCCAGCAGCCCCGGGACTAGCGGGACTAATGAGCAGTTCTTC. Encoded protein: CASSPGTSGTNEQFF.

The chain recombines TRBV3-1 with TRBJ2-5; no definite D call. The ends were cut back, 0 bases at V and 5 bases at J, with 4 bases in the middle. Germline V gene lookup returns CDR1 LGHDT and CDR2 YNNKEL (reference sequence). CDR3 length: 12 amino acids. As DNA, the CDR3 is TGTGCCAGCAGCCAAGAATGGGAGACCCAGTACTTC. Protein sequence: CASSQEWETQYF.

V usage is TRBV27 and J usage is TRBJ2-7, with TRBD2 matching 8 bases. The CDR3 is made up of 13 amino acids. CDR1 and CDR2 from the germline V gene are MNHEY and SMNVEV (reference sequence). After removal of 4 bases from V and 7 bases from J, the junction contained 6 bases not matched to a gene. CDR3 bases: TGTGCCAGCAGTTACGGACGGGGGGGAGAGCAGTACTTC. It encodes CASSYGRGGEQYF.

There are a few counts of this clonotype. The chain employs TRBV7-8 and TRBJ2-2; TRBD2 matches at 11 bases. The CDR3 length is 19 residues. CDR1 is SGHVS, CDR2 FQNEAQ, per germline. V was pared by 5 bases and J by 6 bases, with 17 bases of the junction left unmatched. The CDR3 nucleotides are TGTGCCAGCAGCCGCGGACTAGCGGGCCCTAGGGTAAATTCCGGGGAGCTGTTTTTT. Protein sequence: CASSRGLAGPRVNSGELFF.

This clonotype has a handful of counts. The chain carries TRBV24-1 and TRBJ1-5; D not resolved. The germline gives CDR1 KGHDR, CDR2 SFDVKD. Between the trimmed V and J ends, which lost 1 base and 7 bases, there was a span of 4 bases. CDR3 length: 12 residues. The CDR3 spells CATSDLGQPQHF. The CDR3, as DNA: TGTGCCACCAGTGATTTAGGACAGCCCCAGCATTTT.

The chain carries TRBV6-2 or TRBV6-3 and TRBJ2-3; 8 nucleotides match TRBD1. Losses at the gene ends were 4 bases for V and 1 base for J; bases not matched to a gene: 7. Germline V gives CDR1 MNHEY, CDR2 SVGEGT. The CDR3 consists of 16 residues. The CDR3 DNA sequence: TGTGCCAGCAGTTCGAACCAGGGGGCCCGCACAGATACGCAGTATTTT. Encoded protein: CASSSNQGARTDTQYF.

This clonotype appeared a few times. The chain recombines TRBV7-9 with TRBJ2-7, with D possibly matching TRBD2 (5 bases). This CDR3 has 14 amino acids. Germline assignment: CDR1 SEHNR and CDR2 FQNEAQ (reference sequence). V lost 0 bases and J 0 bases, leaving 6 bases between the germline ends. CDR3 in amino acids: CASSLAGLSYEQYF. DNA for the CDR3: TGTGCCAGCAGCTTAGCCGGACTCTCCTACGAGCAGTACTTC.

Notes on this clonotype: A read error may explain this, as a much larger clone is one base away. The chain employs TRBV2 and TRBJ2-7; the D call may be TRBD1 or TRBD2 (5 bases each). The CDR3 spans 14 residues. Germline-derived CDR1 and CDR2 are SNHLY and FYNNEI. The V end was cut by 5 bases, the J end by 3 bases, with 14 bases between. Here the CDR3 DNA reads TGTGCCAGCAGTTCAACCCTGGGGGACTACGAGCAGTACTTC. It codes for CASSSTLGDYEQYF.